This T cell receptor (beta chain) emerged from a study of blood T cell repertoires in COVID-19. Study as a whole: Samples representing acute and convalescent COVID-19 were sourced from the United States, Italy and Spain. T cells, B-cell-depleted T cells, or PBMCs provided the cDNA or gDNA that served as material.

Clones were read by immunoSEQ multiplex PCR, and TCRdb kept only the in-frame ones, dropping some. In the table there are 120,000 to 150,000 clones, about nine tenths of which are singletons. The CDR3 loop spans 17 amino acids. Germline CDR1 is SGHKS and CDR2 is YYEKEE (reference sequence). Trimming took 0 bases from V and 4 from J; bases not matched to a gene: 6. This sequence joins TRBV5-5 and TRBJ2-3; 12 bases align to TRBD2. The sequenced material came from peripheral blood. The source is a man between 45 and 60 years old who had recovered from COVID-19. CDR3 amino acids: CASSLGKASGGADTQYF. CDR3 nucleotide sequence: TGTGCCAGCAGCTTGGGGAAGGCTAGCGGGGGGGCAGATACGCAGTATTTT.